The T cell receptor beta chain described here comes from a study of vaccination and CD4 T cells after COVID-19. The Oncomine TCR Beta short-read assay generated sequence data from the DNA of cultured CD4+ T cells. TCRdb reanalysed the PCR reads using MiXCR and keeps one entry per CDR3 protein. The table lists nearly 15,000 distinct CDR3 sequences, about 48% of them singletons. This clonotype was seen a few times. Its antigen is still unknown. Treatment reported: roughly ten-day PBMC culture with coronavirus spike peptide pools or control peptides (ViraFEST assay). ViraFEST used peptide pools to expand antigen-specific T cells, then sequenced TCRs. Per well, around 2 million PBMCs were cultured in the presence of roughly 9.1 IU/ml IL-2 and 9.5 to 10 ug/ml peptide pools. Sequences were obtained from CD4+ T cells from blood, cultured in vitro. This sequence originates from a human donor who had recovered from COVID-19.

DNA of the CDR3: TGTGCCAGCAGCTCCTCTACAGGGTCCGGTTCACCCCTCCACTTT. It translates to CASSSSTGSGSPLHF. V is TRBV7-3 and J is TRBJ1-6; maybe TRBD1 (6 bases). Trimming removed 4 bases at V and 9 bases at J, with 16 bases between. This CDR3 has 15 residues. Germline V lookup: CDR1 SGHTA, CDR2 FQGTGA.